The T cell receptor (beta chain) under discussion was sequenced for a study of blood T cell repertoires in COVID-19. Study-wide background: COVID-19 samples, acute and convalescent, were from the United States, Italy and Spain.

Worth noting for this clone: In the same sample, other DNA sequences code for this CDR3.

Trimming removed 1 base at V and 1 base at J, with 7 bases between. The germline V gene has CDR1 SEHNR and CDR2 FQNEAQ (reference sequence). This CDR3 has 14 residues. This table comes from immunoSEQ multiplex PCR, and its TCRdb copy is limited to in-frame clones, with some not included. The sample carries approximately 97,000 clones, 87% recorded once. The sequence was collected from a woman aged 45-65 years with COVID-19, enrolled during active disease. The source material was peripheral blood. The chain joins TRBV7-9 to TRBJ1-1; D may be TRBD1 (6 bases). DNA of the CDR3: TGTGCCAGCAGCTTAGGGGGACAGAACACTGAAGCTTTCTTT. Translating gives CASSLGGQNTEAFF.